The 26 T cell receptor beta chains listed next were all sequenced from one sample in a study of blood T cell repertoires in COVID-19. Sequencing used immunoSEQ multiplex PCR; TCRdb keeps in-frame clones, though not all of them. The profile shows about 24,000 clones, around 70% of them singletons. The sample consisted of peripheral blood. These receptors came from a woman older than 75 with acute or convalescent COVID-19.

This chain uses TRBV6-5 with TRBJ1-2; TRBD1 might be the D (6 bases). V dropped 5 bases and J dropped 8 bases, with 15 bases sitting between them. Germline CDR1 reads MNHEY; CDR2 reads SVGAGI. The CDR3 consists of 13 residues. CDR3 sequence (DNA): TGTGCCAGCAGTCCCGGGACAAGGGGGGGCTACACCTTC. This sequence encodes CASSPGTRGGYTF.

This chain connects TRBV7-2 to TRBJ2-7; TRBD1 agrees at 12 bases. From germline, CDR1 is SGHTA and CDR2 FQGNSA. The CDR3 is 14 amino acids. Trimming cost V 5 bases and J 8 bases; bases outside gene matches: 7. CDR3 sequence (DNA): TGTGCCAGCAGCCAGAGGGGGGACAGGGGGCAGCAGTACTTC. Amino acid sequence: CASSQRGDRGQQYF.

The chain employs TRBV12-3 or TRBV12-4 and TRBJ2-7; D not resolved. The CDR3 is 11 amino acids. Trimming pared 6 bases from V and 2 bases from J, leaving 5 bases between. CDR3 sequence (DNA): TGTGCCAGCAGCCGAGCCTACGAGCAGTACTTC. Translation gives CASSRAYEQYF.

This chain connects TRBV7-9 to TRBJ2-7, with a weak D call TRBD1 (5 bases). Germline V gives CDR1 SEHNR, CDR2 FQNEAQ (reference sequence). This CDR3 contains 14 residues. V lost 1 base and J lost 5, with 12 bases in between. The CDR3 is CASSLGQGLDEQYF. The CDR3, as DNA: TGTGCCAGCAGCTTAGGGCAGGGCCTTGACGAGCAGTACTTC.

The chain recombines TRBV19 with TRBJ2-1; perhaps TRBD2 as D (6 bases). Trimming removed 3 bases from V and 4 bases from J, with 16 bases in between. Germline CDR1 LNHDA, CDR2 SQIVND (reference sequence). The length of the CDR3 is 16 residues. The CDR3 here is CASSMRASAGYNEQFF. The CDR3 bases are TGTGCCAGTAGTATGAGGGCTAGCGCGGGATACAATGAGCAGTTCTTC.

The chain links TRBV3-1 (or the pseudogene TRBV3-2) to TRBJ2-2; 9 nucleotides match TRBD2. The CDR3 spans 17 residues. The germline CDR1 and CDR2 sequences are LGHDT and YNNKEL (reference sequence). Trimming removed 4 bases from V and 3 bases from J; junction bases left unmatched: 9. The CDR3 sequence is CASSLNAGGPDTGELFF. CDR3 coding DNA: TGTGCCAGCAGCCTCAACGCGGGAGGGCCGGACACCGGGGAGCTGTTTTTT.

This chain connects TRBV4-1 to TRBJ2-3; D is undetermined. The germline V gene encodes CDR1 MGHRA and CDR2 YSYEKL. This CDR3 spans 13 amino acids. Trimming shortened V by 5 bases and J by 5 bases, and 11 bases separated the two germline ends. The CDR3: CASSSQTGDTQYF. The CDR3 DNA is TGCGCCAGCAGCTCCCAAACCGGAGATACGCAGTATTTT.

Many counts were recorded for this clone. The chain joins TRBV2 to TRBJ2-1, with a tentative D call TRBD1 (6 bases). The CDR3 consists of 14 residues. V shed 5 bases and J shed 0 bases, with 8 bases lying between them. CDR1 and CDR2 from the germline V gene are SNHLY and FYNNEI. The CDR3 DNA is TGTGCCAGCAGTAAGGACAGCTCCTACAATGAGCAGTTCTTC. Its protein product is CASSKDSSYNEQFF.

The CDR3 DNA reads TGTGCCAGTAGTATCGGGTCCTACACTGAAGCTTTCTTT. It specifies CASSIGSYTEAFF. V gene TRBV19 combines with J gene TRBJ1-1; D gene ambiguous. V was clipped by 3 bases and J by 3 bases, with 8 bases between them. From germline, CDR1 is LNHDA and CDR2 SQIVND (reference sequence). The CDR3 totals 13 residues.

The chain joins TRBV11-2 to TRBJ2-7, with D possibly TRBD2 on 5 matching bases. This CDR3 is 15 amino acids long. In germline, CDR1 is SGHAT, CDR2 FQNNGV. Trimming cost V 1 base and J 5 bases, with 15 bases left between them. As DNA, the CDR3 is TGTGCCAGCAGCTTAGCTCTGGGGAGTCAAGACGAGCAGTACTTC. Translation gives CASSLALGSQDEQYF.

The V gene is TRBV3-1 (or the pseudogene TRBV3-2), the J gene TRBJ2-7; TRBD2 matches at 15 bases. In germline, CDR1 is LGHDT, CDR2 YNNKEL (reference sequence). The CDR3 sequence is 17 residues long. V trimming: 2 bases; J trimming: 5 bases; junction bases outside the gene matches: 7. Here the CDR3 reads CASSQLRTSGRANEQYF. The CDR3 DNA sequence: TGTGCCAGCAGCCAACTCAGGACTAGCGGGAGGGCCAACGAGCAGTACTTC.

V usage is TRBV18 and J usage is TRBJ2-7; 10 positions match TRBD2. CDR3 size: 14 residues. Trimming removed 6 bases from V and 5 bases from J; junction bases left unmatched: 7. The germline gives CDR1 KGHSH, CDR2 LQKENI. The chain's CDR3 is CASSPGLAIHEQYF. Here the CDR3 DNA reads TGTGCCAGCTCCCCGGGACTAGCGATCCACGAGCAGTACTTC.

The sample holds one count of this clone. The chain joins TRBV5-1 to TRBJ2-3; 11 nucleotides match TRBD2. The germline CDR1 and CDR2 sequences are SGHRS and YFSETQ. The V gene end was trimmed by 7 bases and the J gene end by 2 bases; junction bases not matched to a gene: 6. The CDR3 sequence is 15 residues long. DNA for the CDR3: TGCGCCAGCGCGACTAGCGGGGCTTACACAGATACGCAGTATTTT. Translation: CASATSGAYTDTQYF.

The count of this clone is one. This chain links TRBV5-1 with TRBJ1-2, with no clear D. Trimming left V 5 bases short and J 2 bases short, with 16 bases between. The germline V gene has CDR1 SGHRS and CDR2 YFSETQ. This CDR3 spans 15 amino acids. DNA of the CDR3: TGCGCCAGCAGTGTTAACATCGGCGGGAACTATGGCTACACCTTC. Amino acid sequence: CASSVNIGGNYGYTF.

The chain joins TRBV19 to TRBJ1-2; 8 positions match TRBD1. The CDR3 runs to 16 residues. The V gene's germline CDR1 is LNHDA and CDR2 SQIVND (reference sequence). Trimming removed 4 bases from V and 3 bases from J; junction bases left unmatched: 10. CDR3 protein: CASSTQRTGQDYGYTF. For the CDR3, the DNA is TGTGCCAGTAGTACTCAACGGACAGGGCAAGACTATGGCTACACCTTC.

This clone turned up a few times. CDR3 protein: CASSTGIVNEKLFF. In DNA, the CDR3 is TGTGCCAGTAGTACCGGGATAGTGAATGAAAAACTGTTTTTT. V gene TRBV19 combines with J gene TRBJ1-4; no definite D call. Between the trimmed V and J ends, which lost 4 bases and 5 bases, there was a span of 11 bases. This CDR3 region has 14 residues. Germline CDR1 and CDR2: LNHDA and SQIVND (reference sequence).

V gene TRBV5-1 combines with J gene TRBJ2-5; D not resolved. V dropped 0 bases and J dropped 1 base, with 4 bases sitting between them. Germline V gene data show CDR1 as SGHRS and CDR2 as YFSETQ. The CDR3 totals 13 residues. The CDR3 reads CASSLARQETQYF. In DNA form, the CDR3 reads TGCGCCAGCAGCTTGGCCCGCCAAGAGACCCAGTACTTC.

This chain connects TRBV7-9 to TRBJ1-1; TRBD1 matches at 8 bases. The V gene's germline CDR1 is SEHNR and CDR2 FQNEAQ (reference sequence). The V segment lost 5 bases and the J segment 6 bases; nucleotides outside the gene matches: 11. This CDR3 spans 15 amino acids. CDR3 in amino acids: CASSLMAQGASEAFF. The CDR3 region has the DNA TGTGCCAGCAGCCTCATGGCTCAGGGGGCATCTGAAGCTTTCTTT.

This rearrangement joins TRBV4-1 to TRBJ1-3; D is uncertain. CDR3 size: 15 residues. V was cut by 1 base and J by 0 bases, with 7 bases left in between. In germline, CDR1 is MGHRA, CDR2 YSYEKL. The CDR3 protein is CASSQVPGSGNTIYF. The DNA of the CDR3 is TGCGCCAGCAGCCAAGTTCCAGGCTCTGGAAACACCATATATTTT.

DNA for the CDR3: TGTGCTAGTGGTCTAGGGACAGGGGGCTACGAGCAGTACTTC. Residues: CASGLGTGGYEQYF. This sequence joins TRBV12-5 and TRBJ2-7; 11 bases map to TRBD1. CDR1 is LGHNT, CDR2 FRNRAP, per germline. The CDR3 length is 14 residues. The trim removed 5 bases at V and 3 bases at J, leaving 3 bases unmatched. Based on the CDR3 plus reference TRBV12-5 and TRBJ2-7, the full variable domain is DARVTQTPRHKVTEMGQEVTMRCQPILGHNTVFWYRQTMMQGLELLAYFRNRAPLDDSGMPKDRFSAEMPDATLATLKIQPSEPRDSAVYFCASGLGTGGYEQYFGPGTRLTVT.

The V call is TRBV5-1, the J call TRBJ2-5; weak D call: TRBD1 (5 bases). CDR3 size: 15 residues. V lost 2 bases and J 4 bases, leaving 15 bases between the germline ends. Germline-derived CDR1 and CDR2 are SGHRS and YFSETQ. The CDR3 here is CASSLSGHVAETQYF. The CDR3 region has the DNA TGCGCCAGCAGCTTATCAGGGCACGTAGCAGAGACCCAGTACTTC.

The chain employs TRBV6-5 and TRBJ2-7, with 10 bases matching TRBD1. V was pared by 7 bases and J by 5 bases, with 5 bases of the junction left unmatched. The CDR3 contains 13 residues. Per germline, CDR1 MNHEY and CDR2 SVGAGI. The chain's CDR3 is CASILDRGNEQYF. The CDR3, as DNA: TGTGCCAGCATTCTGGACAGGGGGAACGAGCAGTACTTC.

The chain combines TRBV12-3 or TRBV12-4 with TRBJ1-4, with no clear D. Trimming removed 6 bases at V and 8 bases at J, with 10 bases between. This CDR3 has 12 amino acids. The CDR3 sequence: CASSPSREKLFF. In DNA form, the CDR3 reads TGTGCCAGCAGCCCTAGTCGGGAAAAACTGTTTTTT.

The V call is TRBV12-5, the J call TRBJ1-5; D may be TRBD1 (5 bases). This CDR3 is 14 amino acids long. The germline CDR1 and CDR2 sequences are LGHNT and FRNRAP. V was shortened by 3 bases and J by 7 bases, with 13 bases between the two germline ends. The DNA for the CDR3 is TGTGCTAGTGGTTTCACGGGGGGGAGGCAGCCCCAGCATTTT. Protein sequence: CASGFTGGRQPQHF.

The rearrangement joins TRBV18 to TRBJ2-7; 7 bases are shared with TRBD1. Germline trimming cut 3 bases from V and 0 bases from J; bases unmatched to any gene: 5. The V gene's germline CDR1 is KGHSH and CDR2 LQKENI. The CDR3 loop spans 15 amino acids. The CDR3 sequence: CASSPGTGVSYEQYF. The CDR3 nucleotides are TGTGCCAGCTCACCGGGAACAGGGGTCTCCTACGAGCAGTACTTC.

A word on this clone: Within the sample, other DNA sequences also encode this same CDR3. V usage is TRBV2 and J usage is TRBJ2-7, with no clear D. This CDR3 region has 11 residues. Trimming removed 10 bases from V and 3 bases from J, with 10 bases in between. Germline V lookup: CDR1 SNHLY, CDR2 FYNNEI. This CDR3 reads CAINRDYEQYF. In DNA form, the CDR3 reads TGTGCCATCAATAGAGACTACGAGCAGTACTTC.